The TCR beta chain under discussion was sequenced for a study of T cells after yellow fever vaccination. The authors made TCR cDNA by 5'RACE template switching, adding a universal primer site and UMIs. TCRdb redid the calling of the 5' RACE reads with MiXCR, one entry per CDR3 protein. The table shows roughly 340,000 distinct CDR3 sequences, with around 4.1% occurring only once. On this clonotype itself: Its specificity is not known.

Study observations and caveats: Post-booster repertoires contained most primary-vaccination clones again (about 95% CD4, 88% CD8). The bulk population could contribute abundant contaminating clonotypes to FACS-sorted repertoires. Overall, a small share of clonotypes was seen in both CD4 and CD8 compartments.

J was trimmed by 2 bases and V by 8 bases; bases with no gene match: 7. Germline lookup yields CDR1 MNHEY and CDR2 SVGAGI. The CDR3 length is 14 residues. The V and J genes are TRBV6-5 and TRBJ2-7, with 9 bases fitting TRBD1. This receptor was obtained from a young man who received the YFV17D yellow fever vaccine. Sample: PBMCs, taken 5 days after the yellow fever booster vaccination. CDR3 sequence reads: CASEAGTGTYEQYF. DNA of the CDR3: TGTGCCAGCGAAGCCGGGACAGGGACCTACGAGCAGTACTTC.